The 28 T cell receptor beta chains in this list originate from one sample, sequenced in a study of control samples from healthy donors and cancer patients. Assay: immunoSEQ multiplex PCR; the TCRdb copy retains only in-frame clones and omits some. The sample yields around 250,000 clones, about 80% seen once. Material: PBMCs. The receptors come from an older woman with lung cancer.

The chain has TRBV12-3 or TRBV12-4 and TRBJ1-1; tentative D call: TRBD1 (5 bases). This CDR3 contains 13 residues. With 6 bases removed from V and 2 bases from J, the gap between germline ends came to 10 bases. The CDR3 DNA is TGTGCCAGCAGCCCCAGGGAAAACACTGAAGCTTTCTTT. Amino acid sequence: CASSPRENTEAFF.

The chain uses TRBV7-9 and TRBJ2-1; D call uncertain. CDR1 is SEHNR and CDR2 is FQNEAQ in the germline V gene (reference sequence). V lost 5 bases, J lost 4 bases, and 12 bases lay in between. The CDR3 has 14 residues. This chain's CDR3 is CASSRPQKYNEQFF. CDR3 in DNA: TGTGCCAGCAGCCGACCCCAAAAATACAATGAGCAGTTCTTC.

This clone was counted once. The chain has TRBV2 and TRBJ1-1; 7 bases fit TRBD1. With 8 bases clipped from V and 4 bases from J, the junction kept 4 bases outside the gene matches. In germline, CDR1 is SNHLY, CDR2 FYNNEI. This CDR3 comprises 12 residues. The CDR3 here is CASSGQSTEAFF. CDR3 DNA: TGTGCCAGCTCGGGACAGTCCACTGAAGCTTTCTTT.

This clone was counted once. The V gene is TRBV5-1, the J gene TRBJ1-1; perhaps TRBD1 as D (6 bases). Between the trimmed V and J ends, which lost 2 bases and 6 bases, there was a span of 14 bases. CDR3 length: 14 residues. Germline values: CDR1 SGHRS, CDR2 YFSETQ. CDR3 nucleotide sequence: TGCGCCAGCAGCTTCTGGACGGAGGGGGCTGAAGCTTTCTTT. Amino acid sequence: CASSFWTEGAEAFF.

The rearrangement joins TRBV6-5 to TRBJ1-5; D possibly corresponds to TRBD1 (5 bases). V was clipped by 2 bases and J by 4 bases, with 15 bases between them. From germline, CDR1 is MNHEY and CDR2 SVGAGI. CDR3 length: 16 residues. The CDR3 DNA follows: TGTGCCAGCAGTTACGTGGGACCGCCGGGTAATCAGCCCCAGCATTTT. Its translation is CASSYVGPPGNQPQHF.

Worth noting for this clone: Other DNA sequences of this sample code for an identical CDR3. V gene TRBV6-6 combines with J gene TRBJ2-3; the match to TRBD2 covers 7 bases. With V trimmed by 1 base and J by 6 bases, 1 base remained unmatched. CDR3 length: 13 amino acids. Per germline, CDR1 MNHNY and CDR2 SVGAGI (reference sequence). The CDR3 loop reads CASSYLGGDTQYF. The CDR3 DNA reads as TGTGCCAGCAGTTACTTGGGGGGGGATACGCAGTATTTT.

The chain carries TRBV14 and TRBJ1-6, with D hard to call. Germline V gene sequence: CDR1 SGHDN, CDR2 FVKESK. Trimming removed 0 bases from V and 14 bases from J, with 14 bases in between. The CDR3 extends over 14 amino acids. CDR3: CASSQDLPGSSLHF. CDR3 sequence (DNA): TGTGCCAGCAGCCAAGATCTTCCGGGTTCGTCCCTCCACTTT. The full variable domain, rest sourced from reference TRBV14 and TRBJ1-6, is EAGVTQFPSHSVIEKGQTVTLRCDPISGHDNLYWYRRVMGKEIKFLLHFVKESKQDESGMPNNRFLAERTGGTYSTLKVQPAELEDSGVYFCASSQDLPGSSLHFGNGTRLTVT.

The J gene is TRBJ2-1, the V gene TRBV7-2; 7 bases align to TRBD2. Looked up from germline, CDR1 is SGHTA and CDR2 is FQGNSA. The CDR3 totals 14 residues. Trimming removed 5 bases from V and 3 bases from J; junction bases left unmatched: 4. CDR3 region: CASSDRDYYNEQFF. CDR3 DNA: TGTGCCAGCAGCGACCGGGACTACTACAATGAGCAGTTCTTC.

The chain employs TRBV10-3 and TRBJ1-5; D uncertain. Germline CDR1 reads ENHRY; CDR2 reads SYGVKD. V lost 10 bases to trimming and J lost 5 bases, with 15 bases between them. CDR3 length equals 13 residues. The CDR3 sequence: CATTAEPYQPQHF. CDR3 bases: TGTGCCACCACCGCCGAGCCTTATCAGCCCCAGCATTTT.

The V and J genes are TRBV9 and TRBJ2-5, with D possibly TRBD1 on 6 matching bases. The CDR3 is 14 residues long. Germline-derived CDR1 and CDR2 are SGDLS and YYNGEE. Deletions cut 2 bases from V and 1 base from J, with 9 bases between. This chain's CDR3 is CASSVGTSQETQYF. CDR3 DNA sequence: TGTGCCAGCAGCGTGGGGACATCCCAAGAGACCCAGTACTTC.

This sequence joins TRBV6-4 and TRBJ2-2; 7 nucleotides line up with TRBD1. The CDR3 has 13 amino acids. Germline CDR1 MRHNA, CDR2 SNTAGT. J lost 3 bases, V lost 8 bases, and 3 bases had no gene match. This CDR3 reads CASGTGDTGELFF. In DNA form, the CDR3 reads TGTGCCAGCGGTACAGGGGACACCGGGGAGCTGTTTTTT.

The V and J genes are TRBV29-1 and TRBJ1-1; TRBD1 aligns across 10 bases. J lost 5 bases, V lost 3 bases, and 6 bases had no gene match. The germline V gene has CDR1 SQVTM and CDR2 ANQGSEA. The CDR3 sequence is 14 residues long. For the CDR3, the DNA is TGCAGCGTTGACGCCGGGACAGGGGTTACTGAAGCTTTCTTT. As protein: CSVDAGTGVTEAFF.

The chain combines TRBV18 with TRBJ1-1; D unclear. The CDR3 loop spans 15 amino acids. The germline V gene has CDR1 KGHSH and CDR2 LQKENI. Trimming left V 2 bases short and J 1 base short, with 11 bases between. CDR3 nucleotides: TGTGCCAGCTCACCATCTTTTCCGCCGAACACTGAAGCTTTCTTT. It codes for CASSPSFPPNTEAFF. The complete variable domain, with remaining parts taken from reference TRBV18 and TRBJ1-1, reads NAGVMQNPRHLVRRRGQEARLRCSPMKGHSHVYWYRQLPEEGLKFMVYLQKENIIDESGMPKERFSAEFPKEGPSILRIQQVVRGDSAAYFCASSPSFPPNTEAFFGQGTRLTVV.

This chain connects TRBV14 to TRBJ1-1; D gene ambiguous. This CDR3 contains 14 residues. CDR1 and CDR2 (germline): SGHDN, FVKESK. Trimming took off 1 base at V and 10 bases at J, with 16 bases between the two ends. The CDR3 region is CASSQAPGAVSAFF. The CDR3 bases are TGTGCCAGCAGCCAAGCCCCGGGTGCAGTCTCAGCTTTCTTT.

The chain is built from TRBV28 and TRBJ1-2, with 7 bases lining up with TRBD1. Germline CDR1 reads MDHEN; CDR2 reads SYDVKM. V was pared by 1 base and J by 6 bases, with 8 bases of the junction left unmatched. This CDR3 is 15 amino acids long. The DNA of the CDR3 is TGTGCCAGCAGTTTATATAACAGGGGCGGCAATGGCTACACCTTC. Translation: CASSLYNRGGNGYTF.

J is TRBJ2-7 and V is TRBV7-6, with 8 nucleotides matching TRBD2. This CDR3 is 15 amino acids long. The germline gives CDR1 SGHVS, CDR2 FNYEAQ. Germline trimming cut 5 bases from V and 5 bases from J; bases unmatched to any gene: 11. The CDR3 nucleotides read TGTGCCAGCAGCGCAGTGGCGGGAGGCATTAACGAGCAGTACTTC. It yields the protein CASSAVAGGINEQYF.

The chain joins TRBV9 to TRBJ2-7; no reliable D call. CDR1 and CDR2 (germline): SGDLS, YYNGEE. The CDR3 is made up of 14 amino acids. V lost 1 base and J lost 2, with 10 bases in between. The CDR3 is CASSVWAVTYEQYF. The DNA of the CDR3 is TGTGCCAGCAGCGTATGGGCGGTCACCTACGAGCAGTACTTC.

This clone was found many times. The J gene is TRBJ2-7, the V gene TRBV5-1; no clear D gene. The CDR3 has 14 residues. CDR1 is SGHRS and CDR2 is YFSETQ in the germline V gene. The germline V and J ends were trimmed by 1 base and 4 bases, with 12 bases remaining between them. The CDR3 here is CASSLQSRQYEQYF. The CDR3 bases are TGCGCCAGCAGCTTGCAGTCCCGACAATACGAGCAGTACTTC.

The DNA of the CDR3 is TGTGCCAGCAGCCAAGATCCCGACACTGAAGCTTTCTTT. Encoded protein: CASSQDPDTEAFF. V gene TRBV3-1 (or the pseudogene TRBV3-2) combines with J gene TRBJ1-1; D not resolved. In germline, CDR1 is LGHDT, CDR2 YNNKEL (reference sequence). The V end was cut by 0 bases, the J end by 3 bases, with 5 bases between. The length of the CDR3 is 13 residues.

The J gene is TRBJ2-4, the V gene TRBV18; no definite D call. This CDR3 contains 15 residues. Trimming left V 6 bases short and J 0 bases short, with 12 bases between. Germline V gene sequence: CDR1 KGHSH, CDR2 LQKENI. CDR3 coding DNA: TGTGCCAGCTCTCCCCCGAACCTAGCCAAAAACATTCAGTACTTC. Translating gives CASSPPNLAKNIQYF.

This clone occurred a few times. The genes are TRBV9 and TRBJ1-2; D remains unclear. The V end lost 3 bases, the J end lost 2 bases, and 14 bases lay between the germline ends. This CDR3 is built from 15 residues. Germline CDR1 reads SGDLS; CDR2 reads YYNGEE. In DNA, the CDR3 is TGTGCCAGCAGCGCCCAATTAACGAGAAACTATGGCTACACCTTC. The encoded protein is CASSAQLTRNYGYTF.

Comment on this clone: This same CDR3 is encoded by further DNA sequences in the sample. V is TRBV6-1 and J is TRBJ2-3; no firm D call. This CDR3 comprises 14 residues. Trimming removed 2 bases from V and 0 bases from J, with 6 bases in between. The V gene's germline CDR1 is MNHNS and CDR2 SASEGT. The CDR3 DNA reads TGTGCCAGCAGTGAAAGGAGTAGCACAGATACGCAGTATTTT. The encoded protein is CASSERSSTDTQYF.

The chain uses TRBV7-8 and TRBJ2-7; possibly TRBD2 for D (5 bases). The CDR3 runs 11 residues. Germline lookup yields CDR1 SGHVS and CDR2 FQNEAQ. V shed 5 bases and J shed 5 bases, with 7 bases lying between them. CDR3 loop: CASSLTNEQYF. The CDR3 bases are TGTGCCAGCAGCCTGACTAACGAGCAGTACTTC.

The chain combines TRBV25-1 with TRBJ2-7; D not resolved. This CDR3 is 13 amino acids long. The germline gives CDR1 MGHDK, CDR2 SYGVNS. Trimming pared 3 bases from V and 2 bases from J, leaving 8 bases between. CDR3 DNA: TGTGCCAGCAGTGAGGCAGGAGCCTACGAGCAGTACTTC. Translation gives CASSEAGAYEQYF.

The J gene is TRBJ1-2, the V gene TRBV2; the match to TRBD1 covers 11 bases. This CDR3 region has 14 residues. The junction had 4 bases not matched to a gene; V was cut back by 6 bases and J by 4 bases. Germline V gene lookup returns CDR1 SNHLY and CDR2 FYNNEI. CDR3 nucleotide sequence: TGTGCCAGCAGGGGGGACAGGGGGACCTATGGCTACACCTTC. This gives the protein CASRGDRGTYGYTF.

J is TRBJ1-2 and V is TRBV18, with 7 bases aligning to TRBD1. CDR1 and CDR2 from the germline V gene are KGHSH and LQKENI. The CDR3 extends over 14 amino acids. With V trimmed by 6 bases and J by 1 base, 5 bases remained unmatched. The DNA for the CDR3 is TGTGCCAGCTCCCGACAGGGTAGTAACTATGGCTACACCTTC. Translated, it gives CASSRQGSNYGYTF.

The chain employs TRBV4-1 and TRBJ2-5, with 7 bases matching TRBD1. The CDR3 contains 14 residues. Germline assignment: CDR1 MGHRA and CDR2 YSYEKL. J gave up 2 bases and V 4 bases, and 4 bases lay outside the gene matches. CDR3 sequence: CASSPGTAQETQYF. The CDR3 nucleotides are TGCGCCAGCAGCCCTGGGACAGCACAAGAGACCCAGTACTTC.

This clone was counted a few times. V and J are TRBV27 and TRBJ1-4; D might be TRBD1 (6 bases). Germline assignment: CDR1 MNHEY and CDR2 SMNVEV (reference sequence). The CDR3 totals 12 residues. Trimming removed 9 bases at V and 8 bases at J, with 13 bases between. CDR3 in DNA: TGTGCCAGACAGGGCCGTAGGGAAAAACTGTTTTTT. As protein: CARQGRREKLFF.